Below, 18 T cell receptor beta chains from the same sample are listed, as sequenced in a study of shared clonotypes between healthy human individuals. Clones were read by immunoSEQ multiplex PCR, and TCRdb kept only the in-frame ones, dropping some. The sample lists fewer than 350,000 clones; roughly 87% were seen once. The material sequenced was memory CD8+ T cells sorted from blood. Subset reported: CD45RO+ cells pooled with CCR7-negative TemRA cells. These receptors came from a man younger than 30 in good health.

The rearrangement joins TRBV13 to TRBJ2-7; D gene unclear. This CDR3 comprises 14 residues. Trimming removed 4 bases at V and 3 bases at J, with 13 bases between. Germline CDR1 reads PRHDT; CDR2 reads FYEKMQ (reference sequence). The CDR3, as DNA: TGTGCCAGCAGCTCTTCCTTCCCCAACTACGAGCAGTACTTC. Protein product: CASSSSFPNYEQYF.

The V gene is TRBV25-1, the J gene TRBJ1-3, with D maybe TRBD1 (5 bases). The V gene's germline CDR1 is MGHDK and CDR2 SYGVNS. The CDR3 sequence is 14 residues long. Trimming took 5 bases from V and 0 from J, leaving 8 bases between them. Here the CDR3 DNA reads TGTGCCAGCAGTATGGGGGGCTCTGGAAACACCATATATTTT. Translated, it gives CASSMGGSGNTIYF.

The CDR3 coding sequence is TGTGCCAGCAGCTTCCGGGGAGGGGGCACAGATACGCAGTATTTT. Translating it yields CASSFRGGGTDTQYF. This rearrangement joins TRBV5-4 to TRBJ2-3, with 7 bases aligning to TRBD2. The CDR3 consists of 15 residues. CDR1 is SGHNT, CDR2 YYREEE, per germline (reference sequence). Trimming cost V 2 bases and J 1 base; bases outside gene matches: 4.

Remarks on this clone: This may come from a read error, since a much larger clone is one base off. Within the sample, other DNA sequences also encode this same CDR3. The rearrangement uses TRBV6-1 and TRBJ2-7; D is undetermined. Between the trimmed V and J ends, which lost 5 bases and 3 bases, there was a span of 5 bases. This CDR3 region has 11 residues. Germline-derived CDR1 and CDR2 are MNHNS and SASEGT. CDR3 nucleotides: TGTGCCAGCAGTCTGAACTACGAGCAGTACTTC. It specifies CASSLNYEQYF.

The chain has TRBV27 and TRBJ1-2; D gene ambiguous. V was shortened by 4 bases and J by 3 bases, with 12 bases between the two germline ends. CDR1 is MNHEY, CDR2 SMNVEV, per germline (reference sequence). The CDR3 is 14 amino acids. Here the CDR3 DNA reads TGTGCCAGCAGTTCCGGGCGGAGTGACTATGGCTACACCTTC. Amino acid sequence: CASSSGRSDYGYTF.

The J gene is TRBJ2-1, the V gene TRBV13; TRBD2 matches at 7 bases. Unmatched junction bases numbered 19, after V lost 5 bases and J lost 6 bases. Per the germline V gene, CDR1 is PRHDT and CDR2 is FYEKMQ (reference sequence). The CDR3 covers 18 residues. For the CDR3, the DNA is TGTGCCAGCAGCCCTCTCCCGGGGTTCGCGGGGGAGTCCAATGAGCAGTTCTTC. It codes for CASSPLPGFAGESNEQFF.

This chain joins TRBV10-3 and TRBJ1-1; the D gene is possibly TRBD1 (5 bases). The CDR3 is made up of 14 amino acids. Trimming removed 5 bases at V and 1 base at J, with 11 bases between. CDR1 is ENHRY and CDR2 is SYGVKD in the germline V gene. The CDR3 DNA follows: TGTGCCATCAGTCTGGGGGAGTCGAACACTGAAGCTTTCTTT. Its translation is CAISLGESNTEAFF.

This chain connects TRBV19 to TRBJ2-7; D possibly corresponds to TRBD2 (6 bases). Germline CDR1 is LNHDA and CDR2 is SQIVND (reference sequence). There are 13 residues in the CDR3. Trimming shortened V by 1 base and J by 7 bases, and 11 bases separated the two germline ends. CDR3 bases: TGTGCCAGTAGTATAGGAAACAGCGGGGAGCAGTACTTC. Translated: CASSIGNSGEQYF.

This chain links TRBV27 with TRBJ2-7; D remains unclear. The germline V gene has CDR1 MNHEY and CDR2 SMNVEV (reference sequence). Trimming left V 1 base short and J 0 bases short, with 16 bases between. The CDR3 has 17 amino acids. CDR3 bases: TGTGCCAGCAGTTTATTAGGCCCCGCCCAGTCCTCCTACGAGCAGTACTTC. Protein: CASSLLGPAQSSYEQYF.

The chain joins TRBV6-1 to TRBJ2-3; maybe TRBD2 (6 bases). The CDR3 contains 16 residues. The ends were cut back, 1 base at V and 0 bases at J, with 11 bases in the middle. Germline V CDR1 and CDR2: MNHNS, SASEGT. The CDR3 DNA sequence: TGTGCCAGCAGTGAAGGCGGGGCTACTAGCACAGATACGCAGTATTTT. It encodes CASSEGGATSTDTQYF.

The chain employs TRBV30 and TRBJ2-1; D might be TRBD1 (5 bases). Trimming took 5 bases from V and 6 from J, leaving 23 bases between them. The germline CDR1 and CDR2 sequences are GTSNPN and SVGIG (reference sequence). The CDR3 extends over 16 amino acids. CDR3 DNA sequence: TGTGCCTGGGACCCAGGGTCTTCACTTTTTGCCAATGAGCAGTTCTTC. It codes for CAWDPGSSLFANEQFF.

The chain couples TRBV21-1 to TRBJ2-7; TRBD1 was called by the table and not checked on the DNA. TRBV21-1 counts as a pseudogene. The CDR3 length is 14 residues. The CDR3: CASSKVADSYEQYF. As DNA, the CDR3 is TGTGCCAGCAGCAAAGTGGCTGATTCCTACGAGCAGTACTTC.

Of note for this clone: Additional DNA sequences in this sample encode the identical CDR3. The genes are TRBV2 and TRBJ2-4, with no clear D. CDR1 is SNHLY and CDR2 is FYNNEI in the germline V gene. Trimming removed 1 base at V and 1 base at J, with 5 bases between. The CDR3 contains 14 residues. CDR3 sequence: CASSEGLAKNIQYF. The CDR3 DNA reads TGTGCCAGCAGTGAAGGACTTGCCAAAAACATTCAGTACTTC.

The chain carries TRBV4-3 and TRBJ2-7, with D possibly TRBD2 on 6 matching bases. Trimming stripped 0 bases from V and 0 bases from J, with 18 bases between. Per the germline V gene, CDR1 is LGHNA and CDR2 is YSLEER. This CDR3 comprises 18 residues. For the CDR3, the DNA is TGCGCCAGCAGCCAAGATTGGGGGGTAGGCGGTATCTCCTACGAGCAGTACTTC. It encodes CASSQDWGVGGISYEQYF.

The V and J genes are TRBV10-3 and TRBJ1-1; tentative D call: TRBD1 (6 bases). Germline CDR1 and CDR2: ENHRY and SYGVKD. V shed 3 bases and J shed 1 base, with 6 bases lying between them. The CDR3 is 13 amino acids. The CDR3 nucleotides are TGTGCCATCAGTGAAGGGGGGAACACTGAAGCTTTCTTT. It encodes CAISEGGNTEAFF.

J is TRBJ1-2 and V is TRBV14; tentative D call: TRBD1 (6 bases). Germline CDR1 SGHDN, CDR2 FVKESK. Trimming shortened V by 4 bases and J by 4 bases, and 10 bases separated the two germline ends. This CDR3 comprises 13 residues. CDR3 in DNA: TGTGCCAGCAGCCCAAGCAGGGGCTATGGCTACACCTTC. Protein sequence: CASSPSRGYGYTF.

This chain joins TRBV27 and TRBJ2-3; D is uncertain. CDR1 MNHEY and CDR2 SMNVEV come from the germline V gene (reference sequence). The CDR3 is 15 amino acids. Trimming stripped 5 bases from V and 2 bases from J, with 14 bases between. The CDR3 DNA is TGTGCCAGCAGTCTCCTGGTAGACGCCACAGATACGCAGTATTTT. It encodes CASSLLVDATDTQYF.

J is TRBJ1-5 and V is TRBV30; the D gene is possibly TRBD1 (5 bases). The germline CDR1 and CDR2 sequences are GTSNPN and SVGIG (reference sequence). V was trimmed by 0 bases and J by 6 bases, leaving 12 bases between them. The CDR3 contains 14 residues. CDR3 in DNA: TGTGCCTGGAGTGTACGGGGGGTAGGTCAGCCCCAGCATTTT. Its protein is CAWSVRGVGQPQHF.